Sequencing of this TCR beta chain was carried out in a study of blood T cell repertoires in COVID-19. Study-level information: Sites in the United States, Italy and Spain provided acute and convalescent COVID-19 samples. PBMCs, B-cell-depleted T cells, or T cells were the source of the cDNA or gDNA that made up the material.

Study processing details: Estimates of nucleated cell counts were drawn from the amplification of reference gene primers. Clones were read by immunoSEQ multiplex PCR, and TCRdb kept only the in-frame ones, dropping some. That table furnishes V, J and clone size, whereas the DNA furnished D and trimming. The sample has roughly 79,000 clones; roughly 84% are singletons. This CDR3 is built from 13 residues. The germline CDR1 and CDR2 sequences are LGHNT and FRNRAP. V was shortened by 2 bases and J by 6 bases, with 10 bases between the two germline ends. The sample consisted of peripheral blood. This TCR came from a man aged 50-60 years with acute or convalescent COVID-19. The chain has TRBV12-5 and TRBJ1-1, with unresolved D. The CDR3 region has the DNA TGTGCTAGTGGTTTGAAACAGCTACCTGAAGCTTTCTTT. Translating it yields CASGLKQLPEAFF.